The source of this T cell receptor (beta chain) is a study of T cell repertoires in cytomegalovirus infection. Study information: Selection of CMV epitopes for the study included recently identified HLA-C-restricted and well-studied HLA-B-restricted ones. Indications came from public TCR beta signatures; they pointed to CMV infection and to a matching HLA type. Study-level results: Frequencies of public TCR beta families were cumulated, and this identified carriers of CMV plus the relevant HLA.

Using its own MiXCR run on the reads, TCRdb lists one record per CDR3 protein. The sample has about 700,000 distinct CDR3 sequences, around a third seen once; the top ten hold roughly 20%. This clonotype appeared a few times. Its antigen is still unknown. The CDR3 loop spans 16 amino acids. The germline V and J ends were trimmed by 5 bases and 2 bases, with 15 bases remaining between them. In germline, CDR1 is SGHTA, CDR2 FQGNSA. Source: cultured PBMCs, taken from culture after CMV antigen stimulation. This sequence originates from a human donor in good health (CMV status not recorded). Some clones in this sample may be carry-over from other donors' samples. This chain connects TRBV7-2 to TRBJ2-2; a weak D match, TRBD2 (6 bases). The CDR3 region has the DNA TGTGCCAGCAGCCCTCCAGCGCGGGGTAACACCGGGGAGCTGTTTTTT. Its translation: CASSPPARGNTGELFF. The full variable domain, completed using reference TRBV7-2 and TRBJ2-2, is GAGVSQSPSNKVTEKGKDVELRCDPISGHTALYWYRQSLGQGLEFLIYFQGNSAPDKSGLPSDRFSAERTGGSVSTLTIQRTQQEDSAVYLCASSPPARGNTGELFFGEGSRLTVL.